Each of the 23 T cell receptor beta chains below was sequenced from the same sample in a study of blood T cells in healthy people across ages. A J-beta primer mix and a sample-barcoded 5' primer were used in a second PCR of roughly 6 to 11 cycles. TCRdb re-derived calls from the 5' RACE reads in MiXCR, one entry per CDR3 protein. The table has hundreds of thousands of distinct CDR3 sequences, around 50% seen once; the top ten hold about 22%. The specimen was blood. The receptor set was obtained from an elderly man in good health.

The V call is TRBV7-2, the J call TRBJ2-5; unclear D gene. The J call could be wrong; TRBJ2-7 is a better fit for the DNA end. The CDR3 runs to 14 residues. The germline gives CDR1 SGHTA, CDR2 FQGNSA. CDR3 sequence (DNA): TGTGCCAGCAGCAAAGAGCGTTGGCCCTACGAGCAGTACTTC. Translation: CASSKERWPYEQYF.

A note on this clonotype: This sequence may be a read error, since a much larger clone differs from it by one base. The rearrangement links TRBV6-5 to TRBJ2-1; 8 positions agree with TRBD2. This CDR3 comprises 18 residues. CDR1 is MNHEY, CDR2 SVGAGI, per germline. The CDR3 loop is CTSSYGGVSGGPYNEQFF. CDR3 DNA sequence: TGTACCAGCAGTTACGGGGGGGTTAGCGGAGGACCCTACAATGAGCAGTTCTTC.

CDR3 in amino acids: CASSFPRGGNYEQFF. The CDR3 DNA follows: TGTGCCAGCAGTTTTCCGCGGGGGGGCAACTATGAGCAGTTCTTC. The rearrangement uses TRBV27 and TRBJ2-1; 9 nucleotides line up with TRBD2. The CDR3 is made up of 15 amino acids. V shed 3 bases and J 8 bases; nucleotides not matched to a gene: 8. Germline CDR1 MNHEY, CDR2 SMNVEV (reference sequence).

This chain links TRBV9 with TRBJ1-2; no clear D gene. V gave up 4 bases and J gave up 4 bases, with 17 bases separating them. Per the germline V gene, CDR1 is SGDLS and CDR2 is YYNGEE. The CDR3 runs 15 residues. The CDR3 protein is CASSLEVLGTYGYTF. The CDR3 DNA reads TGTGCCAGCAGCCTAGAGGTCTTAGGAACCTATGGCTACACCTTC.

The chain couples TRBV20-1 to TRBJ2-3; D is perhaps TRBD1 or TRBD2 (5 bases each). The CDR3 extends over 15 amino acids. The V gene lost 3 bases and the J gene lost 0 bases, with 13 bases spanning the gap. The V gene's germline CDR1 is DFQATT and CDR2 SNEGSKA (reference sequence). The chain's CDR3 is CSASALEGSTDTQYF. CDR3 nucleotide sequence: TGCAGTGCTAGTGCTCTTGAGGGGAGCACAGATACGCAGTATTTT.

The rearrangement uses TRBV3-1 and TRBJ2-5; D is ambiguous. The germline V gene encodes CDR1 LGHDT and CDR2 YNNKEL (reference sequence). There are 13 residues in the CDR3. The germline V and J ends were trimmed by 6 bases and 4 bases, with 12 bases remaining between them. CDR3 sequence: CASRPQAGETQYF. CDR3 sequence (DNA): TGTGCCAGCAGACCTCAGGCTGGAGAGACCCAGTACTTC.

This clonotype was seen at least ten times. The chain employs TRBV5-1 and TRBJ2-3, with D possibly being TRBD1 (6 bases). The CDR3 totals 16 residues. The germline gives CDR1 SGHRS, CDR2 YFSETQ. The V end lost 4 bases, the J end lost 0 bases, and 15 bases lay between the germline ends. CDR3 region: CASSLPTDSSTDTQYF. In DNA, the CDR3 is TGCGCCAGCAGCCTCCCCACGGACAGTAGCACAGATACGCAGTATTTT.

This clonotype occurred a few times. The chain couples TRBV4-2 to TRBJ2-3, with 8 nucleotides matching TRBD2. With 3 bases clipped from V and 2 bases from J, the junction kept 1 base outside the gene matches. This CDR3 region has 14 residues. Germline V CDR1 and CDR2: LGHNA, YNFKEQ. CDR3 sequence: CASSHSGNTDTQYF. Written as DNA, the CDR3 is TGTGCCAGCAGCCATAGCGGGAACACAGATACGCAGTATTTT.

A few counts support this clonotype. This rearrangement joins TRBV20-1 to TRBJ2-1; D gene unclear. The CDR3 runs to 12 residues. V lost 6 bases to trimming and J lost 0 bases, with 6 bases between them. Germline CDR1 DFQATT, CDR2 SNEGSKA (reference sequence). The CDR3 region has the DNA TGCAGTGCCTCCTTCTCCTACAATGAGCAGTTCTTC. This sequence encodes CSASFSYNEQFF.

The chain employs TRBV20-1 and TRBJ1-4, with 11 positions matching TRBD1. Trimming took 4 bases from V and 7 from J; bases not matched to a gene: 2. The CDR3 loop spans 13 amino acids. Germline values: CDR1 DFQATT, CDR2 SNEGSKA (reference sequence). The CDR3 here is CSAKGQGVEKLFF. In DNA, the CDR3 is TGCAGTGCTAAGGGACAGGGGGTTGAAAAACTGTTTTTT.

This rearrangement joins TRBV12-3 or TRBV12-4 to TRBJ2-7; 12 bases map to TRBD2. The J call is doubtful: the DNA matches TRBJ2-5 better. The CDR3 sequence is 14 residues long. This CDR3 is CASKPGLAGETQYF. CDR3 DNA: TGTGCCAGCAAACCGGGACTAGCGGGAGAGACCCAGTACTTC.

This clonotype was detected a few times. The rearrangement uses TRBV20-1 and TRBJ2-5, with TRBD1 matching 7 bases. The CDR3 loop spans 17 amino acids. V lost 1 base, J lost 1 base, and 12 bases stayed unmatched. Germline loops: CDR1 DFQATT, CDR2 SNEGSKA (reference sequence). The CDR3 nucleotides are TGCAGTGCTAGAGCCTCCTCGGGACAGACACCCCAAGAGACCCAGTACTTC. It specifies CSARASSGQTPQETQYF.

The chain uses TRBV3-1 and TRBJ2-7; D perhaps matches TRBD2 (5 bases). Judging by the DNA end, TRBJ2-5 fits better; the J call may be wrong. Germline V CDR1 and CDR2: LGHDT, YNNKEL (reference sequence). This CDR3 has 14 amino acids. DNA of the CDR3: TGTGCCAGCAGCCAAGCGGACTTAATGGGGACCCAGTACTTC. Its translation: CASSQADLMGTQYF.

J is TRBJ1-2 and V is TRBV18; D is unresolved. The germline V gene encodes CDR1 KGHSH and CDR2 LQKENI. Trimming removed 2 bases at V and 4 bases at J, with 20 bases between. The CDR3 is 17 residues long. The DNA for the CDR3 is TGTGCCAGCTCACCAACCCCCGGAGAACGGGCCATCTATGGCTACACCTTC. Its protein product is CASSPTPGERAIYGYTF.

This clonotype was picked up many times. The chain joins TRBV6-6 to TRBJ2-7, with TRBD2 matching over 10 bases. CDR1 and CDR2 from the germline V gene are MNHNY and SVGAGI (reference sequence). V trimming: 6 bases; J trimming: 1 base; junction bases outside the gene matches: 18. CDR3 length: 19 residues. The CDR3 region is CASSPMWGSGLARSYEQYF. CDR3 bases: TGTGCCAGCAGCCCGATGTGGGGTTCGGGACTAGCGCGTTCCTACGAGCAGTACTTC.

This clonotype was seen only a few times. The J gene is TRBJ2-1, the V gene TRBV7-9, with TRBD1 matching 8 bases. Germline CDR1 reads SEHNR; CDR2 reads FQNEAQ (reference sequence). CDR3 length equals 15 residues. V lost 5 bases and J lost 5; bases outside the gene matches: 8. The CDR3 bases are TGTGCCAGCAGCCCGCGGACAGGGACCCACAATGAGCAGTTCTTC. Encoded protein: CASSPRTGTHNEQFF. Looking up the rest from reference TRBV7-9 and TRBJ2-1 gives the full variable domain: DTGVSQNPRHKITKRGQNVTFRCDPISEHNRLYWYRQTLGQGPEFLTYFQNEAQLEKSRLLSDRFSAERPKGSFSTLEIQRTEQGDSAMYLCASSPRTGTHNEQFFGPGTRLTVL.

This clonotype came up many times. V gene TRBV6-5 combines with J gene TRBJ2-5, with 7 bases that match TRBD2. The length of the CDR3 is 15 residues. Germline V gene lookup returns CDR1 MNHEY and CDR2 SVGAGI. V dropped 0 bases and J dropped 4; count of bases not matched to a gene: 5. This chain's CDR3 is CASSYSRGGGETQYF. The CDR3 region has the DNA TGTGCCAGCAGTTACTCCAGAGGCGGGGGAGAGACCCAGTACTTC.

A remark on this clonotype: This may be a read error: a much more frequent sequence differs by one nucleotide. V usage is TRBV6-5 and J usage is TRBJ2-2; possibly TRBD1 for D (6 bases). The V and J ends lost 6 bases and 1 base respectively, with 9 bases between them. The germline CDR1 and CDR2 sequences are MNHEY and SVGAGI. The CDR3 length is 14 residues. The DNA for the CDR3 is TGTGCCAGCAGGACGGGACAGAACACCGGGGAGCTGTTTTTT. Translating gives CASRTGQNTGELFF.

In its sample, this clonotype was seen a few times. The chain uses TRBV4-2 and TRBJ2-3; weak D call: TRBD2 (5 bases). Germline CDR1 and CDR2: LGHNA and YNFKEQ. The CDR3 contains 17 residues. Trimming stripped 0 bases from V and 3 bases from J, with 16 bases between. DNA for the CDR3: TGTGCCAGCAGCCAAGATCCCAGCGGCCAAAGTACAGATACGCAGTATTTT. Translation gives CASSQDPSGQSTDTQYF.

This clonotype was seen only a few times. The chain's CDR3 is CASSYDVSGANVLTF. CDR3 DNA sequence: TGTGCCAGCAGTTACGACGTCTCTGGGGCCAACGTCCTGACTTTC. The rearrangement links TRBV6-5 to TRBJ2-6, with no clear D. Germline V CDR1 and CDR2: MNHEY, SVGAGI. Trimming removed 2 bases at V and 0 bases at J, with 5 bases between. The CDR3 is 15 amino acids.

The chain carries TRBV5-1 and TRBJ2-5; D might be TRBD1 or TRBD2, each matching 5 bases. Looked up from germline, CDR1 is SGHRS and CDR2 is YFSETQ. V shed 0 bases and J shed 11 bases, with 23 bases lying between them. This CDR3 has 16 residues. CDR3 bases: TGCGCCAGCAGCTTGGTGCTACTAGGGGATACAAATGAGCAGTACTTC. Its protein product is CASSLVLLGDTNEQYF.

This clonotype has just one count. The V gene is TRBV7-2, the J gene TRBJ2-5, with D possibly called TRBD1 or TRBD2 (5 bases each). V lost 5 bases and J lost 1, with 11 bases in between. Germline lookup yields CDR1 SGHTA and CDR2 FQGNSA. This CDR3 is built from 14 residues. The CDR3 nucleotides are TGTGCCAGCAGCCATGCCGGGACCCAAGAGACCCAGTACTTC. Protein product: CASSHAGTQETQYF.

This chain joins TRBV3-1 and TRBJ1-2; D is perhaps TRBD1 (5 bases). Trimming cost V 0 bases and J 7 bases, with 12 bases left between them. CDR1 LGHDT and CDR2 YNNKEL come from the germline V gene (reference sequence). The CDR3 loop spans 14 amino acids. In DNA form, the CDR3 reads TGTGCCAGCAGCCAAGAAGGGACGGGAGCTGGCTACACCTTC. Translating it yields CASSQEGTGAGYTF.